These T cell receptor beta chains were read from a single sample in a study of molecular identifiers for immune sequencing clone quantification. TCRdb reanalysed the PCR reads using MiXCR and keeps one entry per CDR3 protein. This table has hundreds of thousands of distinct CDR3 sequences, over 25% appearing once. Sample: naive CD8+ T cells from blood, with Jurkat cell RNA spiked in. The source of these receptors is a human donor in good health. Some libraries in this study had Jurkat cell RNA spiked in. Each CDR3 is given with its conserved first and last residue. D genes are given only for firm matches. Rows may omit the clone size; those that give it use once, few, many or a size class.

>17|few|TRBV12-2|TRBJ2-5|NA
TGTGCAAGTCACCCTCGTTTAGCGACAGCCTTCCAAGAGACCCAGTACTTC
CASHPRLATAFQETQYF
>17|NA|TRBV13|TRBJ2-7|TRBD2
TGTGCCAGCAGCTCGGGACTAGCGGGAGTTCACTCCTACGAGCAGTACTTC
CASSSGLAGVHSYEQYF
>15|many|TRBV6-2/TRBV6-3|TRBJ2-3|TRBD2
TGTGCCAGCAGTTACGCGGGGGGGACTTCAGATACGCAGTATTTT
CASSYAGGTSDTQYF
>14|many|TRBV5-1|TRBJ1-1|NA
TGCGCCAGCAGCTTGTTAGGGGAGAACACTGAAGCTTTCTTT
CASSLLGENTEAFF
>13|few|TRBV5-8|TRBJ2-7|NA
TGTGCCAGCAGCTTCCGGCGGGACTACGAGCAGTACTTC
CASSFRRDYEQYF
>16|many|TRBV29-1|TRBJ2-2|TRBD1
TGCAGCGTACTCGGGACAGAGACCTTGAACACCGGGGAGCTGTTTTTT
CSVLGTETLNTGELFF
>12|few|TRBV20-1|TRBJ1-1|NA
TGCAGTGCTAGACAGATAAACACTGAAGCTTTCTTT
CSARQINTEAFF
>13|many|TRBV12-3/TRBV12-4|TRBJ1-2|NA
TGTGCCAGCAGTCCCCAAACTTCCATTGGCTACACCTTC
CASSPQTSIGYTF
>16|many|TRBV29-1|TRBJ2-2|TRBD1
TGCAGCGTTGAGTTGCCTGGGACAGGGAAGGCCGGGGAGCTGTTTTTT
CSVELPGTGKAGELFF
>15|many|TRBV20-1|TRBJ2-3|TRBD1
TGCAGTGCTTACCGACAGGGGACTAGCACAGATACGCAGTATTTT
CSAYRQGTSTDTQYF
>13|many|TRBV2|TRBJ1-1|NA
TGTGCCAGCAGTGAGTGGGTCCAGGTCGAAGCTTTCTTT
CASSEWVQVEAFF
>15|many|TRBV24-1|TRBJ2-1|NA
TGTGCCACCAGTGATAGAGCGCTGCCGTACAATGAGCAGTTCTTC
CATSDRALPYNEQFF
>14|many|TRBV3-1|TRBJ2-7|NA
TGTGCCAGCAGCCCAACAGCGCTCTCCTACGAGCAGTACTTC
CASSPTALSYEQYF
>12|NA|TRBV12-3/TRBV12-4|TRBJ1-1|TRBD1
TGTGCCAGCAGCGACATACAGGGGGTGGCTTTCTTT
CASSDIQGVAFF
>17|many|TRBV20-1|TRBJ1-1|TRBD1
TGCAGTGCTAGAGGGGACAGTTTCCCAACCTTCGGGACTGAAGCTTTCTTT
CSARGDSFPTFGTEAFF
>16|few|TRBV12-3/TRBV12-4|TRBJ2-1|TRBD1
TGTGCCAGCAGCTCTCCCCCGGGACAGACCAACAATGAGCAGTTCTTC
CASSSPPGQTNNEQFF
>17|NA|TRBV7-3|TRBJ2-1|NA
TGTGCCAGCAGCTCTATTTCTCGGGACCCCGTGGGCAATGAGCAGTTCTTC
CASSSISRDPVGNEQFF
>14|NA|TRBV7-3|TRBJ2-7|TRBD2
TGTGCCAGCAGCCTAACCGGACTAGCGGGAGAGCAGTACTTC
CASSLTGLAGEQYF
>14|many|TRBV6-5|TRBJ1-2|NA
TGTGCCAGCAGTTACTCCAGGCCCCTTTATGGCTACACCTTC
CASSYSRPLYGYTF
>20|NA|TRBV4-1|TRBJ2-2|NA
TGCGCCAGCAGCCCCAATTTGCTGGGTTTAAAGCGTGCGAACACCGGGGAGCTGTTTTTT
CASSPNLLGLKRANTGELFF
>14|few|TRBV28|TRBJ2-5|NA
TGTGCCAGCACCAACAGGGAGCTCCAAGAGACCCAGTACTTC
CASTNRELQETQYF
>17|many|TRBV5-4|TRBJ2-3|TRBD1
TGTGCCAGCAGCTTAACGCCGGGACAGGGATTAGCAGATACGCAGTATTTT
CASSLTPGQGLADTQYF
>13|many|TRBV25-1|TRBJ2-5|NA
TGTGCCAGCAGTGAACGGTCAGAAGAGACCCAGTACTTC
CASSERSEETQYF
>11|many|TRBV29-1|TRBJ2-3|NA
TGCAGCGTGGAAAACACAGATACGCAGTATTTT
CSVENTDTQYF
>14|NA|TRBV6-5|TRBJ1-3|NA
TGTGCCAGCAGTTTTGCCCTTTCTGGAAACACCATATATTTT
CASSFALSGNTIYF
>15|many|TRBV20-1|TRBJ2-5|TRBD2
TGCAGTGCTAGAGTCATAGCGGGAGGCGAAGAGACCCAGTACTTC
CSARVIAGGEETQYF
>15|NA|TRBV27|TRBJ2-3|TRBD2
TGTGCCAGCAGTCTCAAGCGGGGGCGCACAGATACGCAGTATTTT
CASSLKRGRTDTQYF
>16|few|TRBV19|TRBJ2-2|TRBD1
TGTGCCAGTAGTATTCAGGTACAGGGGTGGACCGGGGAGCTGTTTTTT
CASSIQVQGWTGELFF
>16|many|TRBV4-2|TRBJ1-1|TRBD1
TGTGCCAGCAGCCAAGCTCCGGGACAGGGCCTCACTGAAGCTTTCTTT
CASSQAPGQGLTEAFF
>15|many|TRBV4-3|TRBJ2-7|NA
TGCGCCAGCAGCCAAGAAGGGGACGCACCCTACGAGCAGTACTTC
CASSQEGDAPYEQYF
>16|NA|TRBV15|TRBJ2-1|TRBD1
TGTGCCACCAACTTCGTGCGACAGGGTCCCTACAATGAGCAGTTCTTC
CATNFVRQGPYNEQFF
>14|NA|TRBV27|TRBJ1-1|NA
TGTGCCAGCAGTGAACTTCAGGGTTGCACTGAAGCTTTCTTT
CASSELQGCTEAFF